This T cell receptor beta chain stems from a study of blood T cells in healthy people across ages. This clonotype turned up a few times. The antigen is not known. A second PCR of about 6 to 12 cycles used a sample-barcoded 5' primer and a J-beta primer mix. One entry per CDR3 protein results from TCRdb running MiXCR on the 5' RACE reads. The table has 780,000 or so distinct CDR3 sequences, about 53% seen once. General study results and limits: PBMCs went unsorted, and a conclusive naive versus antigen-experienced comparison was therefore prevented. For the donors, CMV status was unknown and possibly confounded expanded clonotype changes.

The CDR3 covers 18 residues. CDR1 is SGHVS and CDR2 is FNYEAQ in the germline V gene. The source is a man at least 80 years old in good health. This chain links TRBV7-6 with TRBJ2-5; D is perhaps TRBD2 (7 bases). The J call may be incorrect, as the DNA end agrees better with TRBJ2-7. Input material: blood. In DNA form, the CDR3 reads TGTGCCAGCAGCTTAGGGGGGGGCAGCAAGTCCGGTGTCTACGAGCAGTACTTC. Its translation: CASSLGGGSKSGVYEQYF.